Each of the 8 T cell receptor beta chains below was sequenced from the same sample in a study of CD8 T cells in Susac syndrome. Reverse transcription of roughly 0.5 to 1 ug RNA was performed with random hexamers. TCRdb called the immunoSEQ multiplex PCR reads again in MiXCR, with one record for every CDR3 protein. The sample holds fewer than 350,000 distinct CDR3 sequences; approximately 91% are singletons and the top ten take about 0.17%. The sequenced material came from CD8+ T cells from PBMCs. Receptors were obtained from a human donor with multiple sclerosis.

The rearrangement joins TRBV27 to TRBJ2-7; 8 positions match TRBD1. CDR1 and CDR2 from the germline V gene are MNHEY and SMNVEV (reference sequence). V was clipped by 2 bases and J by 6 bases; unmatched bases: 6. The CDR3 loop spans 14 amino acids. The CDR3 loop is CASSLQGALVEQYF. For the CDR3, the DNA is TGTGCCAGCAGTTTACAGGGGGCCCTGGTCGAGCAGTACTTC.

V and J are TRBV28 and TRBJ1-1; weak D call: TRBD1 (6 bases). The CDR3 covers 12 residues. Looked up from germline, CDR1 is MDHEN and CDR2 is SYDVKM. Trimming took off 7 bases at V and 6 bases at J, with 12 bases between the two ends. The DNA for the CDR3 is TGTGCCAGCATCGAGGGGGGGTCTGAAGCTTTCTTT. As protein: CASIEGGSEAFF.

In regard to this clonotype: Likely a read error: the CDR3 ends without its conserved phenylalanine or tryptophan. The V call is TRBV15, the J call TRBJ1-1; TRBD1 matches 9 bases. The germline V gene has CDR1 LNHNV and CDR2 YYDKDF (reference sequence). Germline trimming cut 5 bases from V and 2 bases from J; bases unmatched to any gene: 12. CDR3 length equals 17 residues. This CDR3 is CATSPVPGQGSNTEAFL. The CDR3 DNA is TGTGCCACCAGCCCGGTCCCGGGACAGGGCTCAAACACTGAAGCTTTCCTT.

V gene TRBV2 combines with J gene TRBJ2-7; 12 bases are shared with TRBD2. This CDR3 has 16 amino acids. The germline V gene encodes CDR1 SNHLY and CDR2 FYNNEI. J was trimmed by 2 bases and V by 6 bases; bases with no gene match: 8. The CDR3 loop reads CASSQGLAGRTYEQYF. The DNA for the CDR3 is TGTGCCAGCAGCCAAGGACTAGCGGGAAGGACCTACGAGCAGTACTTC.

The chain carries TRBV5-1 and TRBJ2-3; possible D gene TRBD2, 5 bases. V lost 2 bases to trimming and J lost 6 bases, with 10 bases between them. The CDR3 consists of 13 residues. The germline V gene encodes CDR1 SGHRS and CDR2 YFSETQ. This chain's CDR3 is CASSFRPGDTQYF. For the CDR3, the DNA is TGCGCCAGCAGCTTCCGACCGGGGGATACGCAGTATTTT.

The chain recombines TRBV27 with TRBJ2-5, with D perhaps matching TRBD1 (6 bases). The CDR3 is 14 amino acids. The germline V and J ends were trimmed by 3 bases and 2 bases, with 10 bases remaining between them. Per germline, CDR1 MNHEY and CDR2 SMNVEV (reference sequence). CDR3 amino acids: CASSLGQSQETQYF. The CDR3 nucleotides are TGTGCCAGCAGTTTGGGACAATCGCAAGAGACCCAGTACTTC.

The chain employs TRBV6-4 and TRBJ2-3; 8 nucleotides line up with TRBD2. V shed 6 bases and J 1 base; nucleotides not matched to a gene: 3. The germline gives CDR1 MRHNA, CDR2 SNTAGT. The CDR3 spans 14 residues. In DNA form, the CDR3 reads TGTGCCAGCAGCGCGGGGGGAGGCACAGATACGCAGTATTTT. This encodes CASSAGGGTDTQYF.

This chain's CDR3 is CASSQESRTGGETQYF. DNA of the CDR3: TGCGCCAGCAGCCAAGAATCTCGGACAGGTGGGGAGACCCAGTACTTC. The V gene is TRBV4-1, the J gene TRBJ2-5, with 7 bases identical to TRBD1. Germline lookup yields CDR1 MGHRA and CDR2 YSYEKL. This CDR3 is 16 amino acids long. J lost 5 bases, V lost 0 bases, and 9 bases had no gene match.